This T cell receptor beta chain is drawn from a study of graft-versus-host responses after intestinal transplantation. Overall study context: Each recipient received anti-thymocyte globulin induction, then tacrolimus and steroids for around three years.

Plated together were around 200,000 CFSE-labeled responder cells and around 200,000 irradiated, violet-dye-labeled stimulator cells. Study-wide findings and caveats: Early after transplant, HvG clones declined as circulating GvH clones peaked. Recipient marrow harbored GvH clones, some of which surfaced first in ileum or blood.

Clones were read by immunoSEQ multiplex PCR, and TCRdb kept only the in-frame ones, dropping some. The sample includes about 3,000 clones, 30% to 35% of them seen just once. The CDR3 length is 13 residues. V lost 3 bases and J lost 3, with 9 bases in between. The germline V gene has CDR1 SGHTA and CDR2 FQGNSA. This clone was seen only a few times. Here the sequenced sample was alloreactive CD4+ T cells from a mixed lymphocyte reaction culture, taken before transplantation. Described subset: CFSE-low proliferating T cells sorted from roughly six-day pre-transplant mixed lymphocyte reaction (GvH or HvG direction). The TCR comes from a human patient who was an organ donor for intestinal transplantation. This chain uses TRBV7-2 with TRBJ2-7; D ambiguous. The CDR3 spells CASSLYIGYEQYF. CDR3 bases: TGTGCCAGCAGCTTGTATATCGGCTACGAGCAGTACTTC.